The T cell receptor (beta chain) described here comes from a study of PD-1 blockade in classical Hodgkin lymphoma (dated by TCRdb to about 2020). Describing the broader study: Nivolumab dosing was 3 mg/kg intravenously every 2 weeks, continuing until either disease progression or unacceptable toxicity. To define a peripheral blood immune signature of response to PD-1 blockade in classical Hodgkin lymphoma, the study combined TCR beta sequencing with CyTOF. On the study overall, not on this receptor specifically: A significant rise by C4D1 was seen in CD4+ but not CD8+ TCR diversity (p=0.0027 vs p=0.16), with the rise being most apparent in complete responders (p=0.02). Among trial patients, those achieving complete response had baseline diversity similar to that of newly diagnosed patients, while diversity was significantly lower in partial responders and progressors. The study covered only a single clinical trial cohort, and the causes of the repertoire differences, possibly disease activity or prior therapy, were still not defined. Baseline TCR diversity was reported to be lower in newly diagnosed patients than in healthy donors, and even lower in relapsed/refractory patients. Patients starting nivolumab less than 1 year after ASCT had lower diversity and were excluded from later analyses to avoid confounding by immune reconstitution.

This specimen's time point label, per the study, means: cycle 2 day 1 (C2D1) of nivolumab. All trial patients had relapsed after autologous stem cell transplantation, with cohorts A, B and C differing in prior brentuximab vedotin exposure. The trial cohort was composed of approximately 60 patients with relapsed/refractory classical Hodgkin lymphoma, for whom complete response, partial response or progressive disease was recorded as best overall response. Trial patients were treated with single-agent nivolumab in the multi-cohort phase II CheckMate 205 trial. An independent review committee assessed best overall response using the 2007 International Working Group response criteria. PBMCs from the trial were collected at three points: immediately before nivolumab initiation (C1D1), and during therapy at cycle 2 day 1 and cycle 4 day 1. Peripheral blood was collected in 8 mL Vacutainer Cell Preparation Tubes, from which PBMCs were isolated by centrifugation and then cryopreserved.

The Qiagen DNeasy kit was used to extract genomic DNA from unsorted PBMCs and from the negatively selected CD4+ and CD8+ fractions. TCR beta CDR3 regions were amplified by immunoSEQ multiplex PCR using primers annealing to V and J segments. A synthetic immune receptor repertoire was used to minimize amplification bias, and any remaining bias was removed computationally after sequencing. In the paper's pipeline: Custom Python scripts were used to quantify repertoire diversity as the Shannon entropy index. Unsorted, CD4+ and CD8+ repertoires were analyzed separately, except in combined analyses where CD4+ and CD8+ sequences were merged in silico. Clonal expansion was defined as a frequency increase of at least 2-fold after treatment compared with C1D1, and clones undetected at baseline were assigned a pseudocount of 0.5. Singleton clones were defined as clones with 0 or 1 copy at C1D1, and non-singleton clones were defined as clones with 2 or more copies. Clones expanded in unsorted samples were annotated as CD4+, CD8+ or unknown by matching protein sequences in sorted samples from the same patient. Diversity changes from C1D1 to C4D1 were tested in paired samples using Wilcoxon tests. TCRdb carries this immuneACCESS record with in-frame sequences only. Its versions omit some clonotypes, under half of them owing to an unresolved V gene in the studies checked, with the rest unexplained. V and J calls and clone size are as listed in that table; D and trimming were resolved from the DNA. This sample is represented by about 50,000 clones; 88% of them were singletons. The biggest ten clones account for around 5.4% of the sample.

Trimming costs V 3 bases and J 3 bases, and their ends lie 11 bases apart. CDR1 and CDR2 are drawn from the germline V gene (reference sequence): WNHNN, SYGVQD. CDR3 length: 15 amino acids, cysteine to phenylalanine. Only CDR3 DNA remains: 45 bases, in frame from the first base. In regard to this clone: Its antigen remains unidentified. It has no much larger one-base neighbor in the sample; base qualities were not kept.

This TCR derives from a human donor with classical Hodgkin lymphoma. Here the sequenced sample was peripheral blood mononuclear cells (PBMCs), taken before the second cycle of nivolumab. The V and J segments used are TRBV10-1 and TRBJ2-2; the D gene is tentatively TRBD1 or TRBD2, each matching 5 bases. The DNA sequence is given as TGCGCCAGCAGTGATGTGGGGGTCGACACCGGGGAGCTGTTTTTT. Its protein product is CASSDVGVDTGELFF.